The following is a T cell receptor (beta chain) sequence with its context. The target antigen is unknown. CDR1 LGHNA and CDR2 YNFKEQ come from the germline V gene. Trimming shortened V by 4 bases and J by 7 bases, and 10 bases separated the two germline ends. The CDR3 has 12 residues. Reverse transcribed after extraction, RNA yielded cDNA as the sequencing template. Profiling relied on immunoSEQ multiplex PCR, and the TCRdb table lists in-frame clones only, not all of them. The sample lists about 200,000 clones; 57% were seen once. The sample belongs to a study of CD8+ T cells in alopecia areata. Findings and caveats of the study: Researchers report lesional scalp, most notably alopecia totalis/universalis, outstripped normal scalp in clonality.

This sequence originates from a human donor with alopecia areata. The chain uses TRBV4-2 and TRBJ1-2; tentatively, D is TRBD1 (5 bases). Sample: CD4+ T cells sorted from blood, taken at week 0. The DNA for the CDR3 is TGTGCCAGCAGCCGAGGAGGGGTTGGCTACACCTTC. It yields the protein CASSRGGVGYTF.